This T cell receptor beta chain was sequenced for a study of tumor and adjacent non-tumor tissue in lung cancer. Looking at the study overall: Patients were aged about 30 to 85, about ten men and about five women, stage I to III.

No cell sorting was done before RNA was extracted from the tissue. As for this clonotype: At one end the junction does not follow the germline gene, possibly because of a read error.

The library came from three nested PCR rounds adapted from ARM-PCR protocols. In TCRdb, the multiplex PCR reads were re-called with MiXCR into one record per CDR3 protein. Of roughly 81,000 distinct CDR3 sequences in the sample, roughly 62% were seen once. CDR3 length: 17 residues. Germline V gene sequence: CDR1 SGHVS, CDR2 FQNEAQ. The sequencing input was lung tumor tissue. V and J are TRBV7-8 and TRBJ1-5; D possibly corresponds to TRBD1 (5 bases). This clonotype was obtained from a man between 65 and 85 years old with non-small cell lung cancer. The CDR3 here is CACSSGRTESRNQPQHF. The CDR3 bases are TGTGCCTGCAGCTCGGGACGGACTGAGTCACGCAATCAGCCCCAGCATTTT.